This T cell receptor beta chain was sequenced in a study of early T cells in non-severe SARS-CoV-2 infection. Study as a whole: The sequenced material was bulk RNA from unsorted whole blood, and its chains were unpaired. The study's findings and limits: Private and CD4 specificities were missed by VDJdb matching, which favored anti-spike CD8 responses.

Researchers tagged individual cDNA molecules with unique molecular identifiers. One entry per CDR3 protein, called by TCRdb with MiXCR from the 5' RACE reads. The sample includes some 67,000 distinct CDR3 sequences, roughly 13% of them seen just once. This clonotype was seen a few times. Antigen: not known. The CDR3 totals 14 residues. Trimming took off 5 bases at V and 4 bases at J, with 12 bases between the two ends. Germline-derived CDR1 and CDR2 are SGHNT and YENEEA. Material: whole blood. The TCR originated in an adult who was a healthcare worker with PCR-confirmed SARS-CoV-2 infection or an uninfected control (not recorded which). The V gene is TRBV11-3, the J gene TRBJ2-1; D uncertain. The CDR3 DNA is TGTGCCAGCAGCCCAGAGCTTATATACAATGAGCAGTTCTTC. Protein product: CASSPELIYNEQFF.